These T cell receptor beta chains were read from a single sample in a study of human T cells and chemical hapten exposure. TCRdb processed the RACE reads anew with MiXCR; each CDR3 protein has one entry. Of more than 75,000 distinct CDR3 sequences detected, roughly 8.7% appear once; the ten largest clones hold 1.5%. Sequenced: whole blood. The receptor source for this set is a male donor in good health. Some clones in this sample may be carry-over from other donors' samples. CDR3s include the opening cysteine and the closing phenylalanine or tryptophan. D genes are given only for firm matches. The size of a clone is reported for some rows only, either as once, few or many, or as a class for expanded clones.

many	NA	TRBV15	TRBJ1-5	12	TGTGCCACCAGCGCGTCCAATCAGCCCCAGCATTTT	CATSASNQPQHF
few	TRBD1	TRBV7-9	TRBJ2-7	13	TGTGCCAGCAGCTTAGGGGGACAGCGCGATTCGTACTTC	CASSLGGQRDSYF
NA	NA	TRBV6-5	TRBJ2-5	15	TGTGCCAGCAGTTACTCGAATCTAGCCGGGGAGACCCAGTACTTC	CASSYSNLAGETQYF
few	NA	TRBV20-1	TRBJ1-4	14	TGCAGTGCTAGAGAGACAGATGGTAATGAAAAACTGTTTTTT	CSARETDGNEKLFF
NA	NA	TRBV5-1	TRBJ2-5	14	TGCGCCAGCAGCTTGGGAGACAGACAAGAGACCCAGTACTTC	CASSLGDRQETQYF
NA	NA	TRBV20-1	TRBJ1-5	13	TGCAGTGCTAGTGGGGGGTTGAATCAGCCCCAGCATTTT	CSASGGLNQPQHF
NA	TRBD1	TRBV12-3/TRBV12-4	TRBJ1-1	15	TGTGCCAGCAGGGGCAGGGGGGCCATGAACACTGAAGCTTTCTTT	CASRGRGAMNTEAFF
few	NA	TRBV11-2	TRBJ2-7	15	TGTGCCAGCAGCCCTAGACGACTAAGCTCCTACGAGCAGTACTTC	CASSPRRLSSYEQYF
NA	TRBD1	TRBV7-8	TRBJ1-1	15	TGTGCCAGCAGCTACCTGGGACAGGGGGACACTGAAGCTTTCTTT	CASSYLGQGDTEAFF
many	NA	TRBV5-1	TRBJ2-3	13	TGCGCCAGCAGCTTGGAGGGAGGAGATACGCAGTATTTT	CASSLEGGDTQYF